This T cell receptor (beta chain) was retrieved from a study of type 1 and type 2 diabetes patients. Study at large: Donors were type 1 diabetes, type 2 diabetes, or nondiabetic controls. CD4+ or CD8+ T cells were positively selected from PBMCs with microbeads. The whole study generated around 19,000,000 paired-end reads.

This clonotype has only a few counts. Its antigen is not identified. V shed 10 bases and J 8 bases; nucleotides not matched to a gene: 9. The CDR3 runs to 13 residues. PCR was run on genomic DNA. The TCR beta CDR3 region was amplified using 30 forward and 13 reverse primers. One entry per CDR3 protein, called by TCRdb with MiXCR from the multiplex PCR reads. Of 250,000 to 300,000 distinct CDR3 sequences in the sample, approximately 50% were seen once. The study's findings and limits: A median of one highly-expanded CD4+ clone, covering under 4% of reads, occurred in type 2 diabetes.

This clonotype originated in a man between 18 and 35 years old with type 2 diabetes. The sample comprised peripheral blood mononuclear cells (PBMCs). This rearrangement joins TRBV12-3 or TRBV12-4 to TRBJ1-2, with 11 bases fitting TRBD1. The CDR3: CATSGQGALGYTF. The DNA for the CDR3 is TGTGCCACCTCTGGACAGGGGGCCTTGGGCTACACCTTC.